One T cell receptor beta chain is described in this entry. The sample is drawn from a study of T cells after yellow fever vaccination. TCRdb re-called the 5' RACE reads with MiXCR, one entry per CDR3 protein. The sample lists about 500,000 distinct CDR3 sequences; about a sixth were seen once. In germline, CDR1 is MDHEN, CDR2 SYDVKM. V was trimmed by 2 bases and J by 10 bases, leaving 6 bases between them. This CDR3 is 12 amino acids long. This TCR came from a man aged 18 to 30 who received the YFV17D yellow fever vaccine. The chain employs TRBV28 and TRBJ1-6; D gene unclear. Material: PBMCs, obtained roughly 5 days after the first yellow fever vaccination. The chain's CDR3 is CASSLGQSPLHF. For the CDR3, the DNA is TGTGCCAGCAGTTTAGGGCAGTCACCCCTCCACTTT.